Listed below are T cell receptor beta chains from one sample, sequenced in a study of OX40 agonist ivuxolimab in advanced cancers. The assay was immunoSEQ multiplex PCR, and TCRdb's table has in-frame clones only and misses some. The table has 75,000 to 90,000 clones, 75% to 95% seen once. Sample: CD4+ or CD8+ T cells sorted from blood, taken in a trial of the OX40 agonist ivuxolimab. These receptors were collected from an adult with an advanced solid tumor such as melanoma, head and neck, liver or kidney cancer. The CDR3 runs from the conserved cysteine through the conserved F or W. A D gene is named only where the DNA matches it firmly. Clone size is given for some rows only: seen once, a few or many times, or a class if the clone is expanded.

V,D,size,J,DNA,CDR3
TRBV5-6,.,.,TRBJ2-1,TGTGCCAGCAGCTTTCTAAGCTCCTACAATGAGCAGTTCTTC,CASSFLSSYNEQFF
TRBV5-4,TRBD2,.,TRBJ2-2,TGTGCCAGCAGCTGGGAAGCGGGGGGGACCGGGGAGCTGTTTTTT,CASSWEAGGTGELFF
TRBV5-4,.,once,TRBJ2-2,TGTGCCAGCAGCTTGGCAGGAAGTCCCGGGGAGCTGTTTTTT,CASSLAGSPGELFF
TRBV6-6,TRBD1,.,TRBJ1-2,TGTGCCAGCACTAGAAAGGGGGAGGGGGCTTTCTATGGCTACACCTTC,CASTRKGEGAFYGYTF
TRBV27,TRBD1,.,TRBJ1-4,TGTGCCAGCAGTTTATTTCCTCCGGGACAGGGGAACGAAAAACTGTTTTTT,CASSLFPPGQGNEKLFF
TRBV4-3,TRBD1,.,TRBJ2-2,TGCGCCAGCAGCCAAGACTGGCAGGGGGCGATGGGGGAGCTGTTTTTT,CASSQDWQGAMGELFF
TRBV30,TRBD2,.,TRBJ2-7,TGTGCCTGGAGGCGGGGGAGCTACGAGCAGTACTTC,CAWRRGSYEQYF
TRBV30,TRBD1,.,TRBJ1-5,TGTGCCTGGACCCACAGGGGGCAGCCCCAGCATTTT,CAWTHRGQPQHF
TRBV2,.,.,TRBJ2-1,TGTGCCAGCTCGGACACCCTCAATGAGCAGTTCTTC,CASSDTLNEQFF
TRBV2,.,.,TRBJ2-3,TGTGCCAGCAGTGATCCCGCCAGGGAAAAAACAGATACGCAGTATTTT,CASSDPAREKTDTQYF
TRBV7-4,TRBD1,.,TRBJ1-6,TGTGCCAGCACCTACCTGGGGGGACAGACGAACTATAATTCACCCCTCCACTTT,CASTYLGGQTNYNSPLHF
TRBV5-5,.,once,TRBJ2-1,TGTGCCAGCAGCGGGGCCACGGGTCATGAGCAGTTCTTC,CASSGATGHEQFF
TRBV9,.,.,TRBJ2-1,TGTGCCAGCAGCGTAGATAGGCGGCGGGGCCCCTACAATGAGCAGTTCTTC,CASSVDRRRGPYNEQFF
TRBV7-3,.,.,TRBJ2-3,TGTGCCAGCAGCTTAATCGAGATTGCAGATACGCAGTATTTT,CASSLIEIADTQYF
TRBV5-5,TRBD1,.,TRBJ1-2,TGTGCCAGCAGCTTGGGGACAGGGGGTGGCCGAACGGGCTACACCTTC,CASSLGTGGGRTGYTF
TRBV11-3,.,few,TRBJ2-2,TGTGCCAGCAGCTTTGCGAACACCGGGGAGCTGTTTTTT,CASSFANTGELFF
TRBV7-9,TRBD1,.,TRBJ1-2,TGTGCCAGCAGCCCCACCGGGACAGGGTATGGCTACACCTTC,CASSPTGTGYGYTF
TRBV6-1,.,.,TRBJ2-1,TGTGCCAGCAGTGGTGACGGAGACAATGAGCAGTTCTTC,CASSGDGDNEQFF
TRBV9,.,.,TRBJ1-4,TGTGCCAGCAGCGTAGGGGAAGCTACAACTAATGAAAAACTGTTTTTT,CASSVGEATTNEKLFF
TRBV28,.,.,TRBJ1-5,TGTGCCAGCAGTTTATTAAGGTGGGGGGCACGCGGGATGAGTTGGGGTCAGCCCCAGCATTTT,CASSLLRWGARGMSWGQPQHF
TRBV7-9,.,.,TRBJ2-3,TGTGCCAGCAGCGTTCCGCGGGTGGAAGATACGCAGTATTTT,CASSVPRVEDTQYF
TRBV6-5,TRBD2,.,TRBJ2-1,TGTGCCAGCAGTCAAGAAGCGGGAGTTTACAATGAGCAGTTCTTC,CASSQEAGVYNEQFF
TRBV7-3,.,.,TRBJ1-2,TGTGCCAGCAGCTTAGACAGTAACTATGGCTACACCTTC,CASSLDSNYGYTF
TRBV7-9,.,.,TRBJ2-3,TGTGCCAGCAGCTTAGGCACATATACGCAGTATTTT,CASSLGTYTQYF
TRBV5-4,TRBD1,few,TRBJ1-2,TGTGCCAGCAGCCAGACAGGGTGGTACACCTTC,CASSQTGWYTF
TRBV9,TRBD1,.,TRBJ2-7,TGTGCCAGCAGCGGGGCCTCCGCAGGGGGCTCCTACGAGCAGTACTTC,CASSGASAGGSYEQYF
TRBV4-3,TRBD2,.,TRBJ2-1,TGCGCCAGCAGCCAAGGCAGGACTAGCGAACACAATGAGCAGTTCTTC,CASSQGRTSEHNEQFF
TRBV5-4,TRBD2,.,TRBJ2-1,TGTGCCAGCAGCCTCGGGACTACGGGGGAGCAGTTCTTC,CASSLGTTGEQFF
TRBV13,.,.,TRBJ1-2,TGTGCCAGCAGCGTAGATTATGGCTACACCTTC,CASSVDYGYTF
TRBV14,.,.,TRBJ2-3,TGTGCCAGCAGCGTTGTCCCGGACTTTTTCACGCAGTATTTT,CASSVVPDFFTQYF
TRBV4-3,.,.,TRBJ1-1,TGCGCCAGCAGCCAAGAAGAGGGGAGCACTGAAGCTTTCTTT,CASSQEEGSTEAFF